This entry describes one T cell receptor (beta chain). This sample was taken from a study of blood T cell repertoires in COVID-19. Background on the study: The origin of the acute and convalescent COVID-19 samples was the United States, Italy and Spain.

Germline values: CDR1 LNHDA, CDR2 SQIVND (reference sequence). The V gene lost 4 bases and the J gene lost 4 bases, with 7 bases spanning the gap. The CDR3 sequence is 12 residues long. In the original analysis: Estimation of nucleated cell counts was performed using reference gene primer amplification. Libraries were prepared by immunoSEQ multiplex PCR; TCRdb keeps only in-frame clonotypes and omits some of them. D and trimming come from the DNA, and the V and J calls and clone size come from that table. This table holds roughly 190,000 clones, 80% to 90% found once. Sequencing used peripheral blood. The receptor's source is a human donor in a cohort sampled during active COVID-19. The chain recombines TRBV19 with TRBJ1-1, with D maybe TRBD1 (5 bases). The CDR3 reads CASSKGFTEAFF. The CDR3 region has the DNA TGTGCCAGTAGTAAGGGGTTCACTGAAGCTTTCTTT.